This T cell receptor beta chain was identified in a study of beta chain features in type 1 diabetes. General study findings and limits: All four CD4+ subsets from Type 1 diabetes patients carried moderately but significantly shorter TCRB CDR3s.

Ten or more counts support this clone. As yet, its antigen is unknown. Germline CDR1 and CDR2: SGDLS and YYNGEE. Deletions cut 3 bases from V and 5 bases from J, with 11 bases between. The CDR3 consists of 13 residues. Of the isolated RNA, all was reverse transcribed, and so the sequenced material was expressed TCRB transcripts. The data were produced by immunoSEQ multiplex PCR, yet TCRdb's version contains in-frame clones alone and is incomplete. The repertoire includes about 70,000 clones, approximately 50% of them detected once, and roughly 0.7% sits in the top ten. The origin of this receptor is a young man with type 1 diabetes. J is TRBJ2-5 and V is TRBV9, with D possibly being TRBD2 (6 bases). Sequencing was carried out using central memory CD4+ T cells from blood. CDR3 in amino acids: CASSEAGRETQYF. The CDR3 region has the DNA TGTGCCAGCAGCGAGGCAGGGAGGGAGACCCAGTACTTC.